The clone carrying this T cell receptor (beta chain) was recorded only once. Its specificity is unknown. This specimen belongs to a study of T cell therapy after organ transplantation. Overall study context: Therapy products were autologous CMV-specific T cells, peptide-expanded for roughly two weeks. A median of 1.92 x 10^8 CMV-specific T cells was infused in 2 to 6 doses.

CDR1 is LNHDA and CDR2 is SQIVND in the germline V gene (reference sequence). V was clipped by 9 bases and J by 0 bases, with 12 bases between them. The CDR3 length is 14 residues. The data were produced by immunoSEQ multiplex PCR, yet TCRdb's version contains in-frame clones alone and is incomplete. Here the sample spans around 50,000 clones, approximately 94% being singletons. The study's findings and limits: Post-therapy reconstitution appeared to include transferred and endogenous clonotypes.

This sample comprised CD8+ T cells from blood, obtained before autologous CMV-specific T cell therapy. This TCR was recovered from a human patient who had received a solid organ transplant and had CMV disease. The V call is TRBV19, the J call TRBJ1-5, with no clear D. The CDR3 reads CASRDIYSNQPQHF. The CDR3 DNA reads as TGTGCCAGCAGAGACATCTATAGCAATCAGCCCCAGCATTTT.